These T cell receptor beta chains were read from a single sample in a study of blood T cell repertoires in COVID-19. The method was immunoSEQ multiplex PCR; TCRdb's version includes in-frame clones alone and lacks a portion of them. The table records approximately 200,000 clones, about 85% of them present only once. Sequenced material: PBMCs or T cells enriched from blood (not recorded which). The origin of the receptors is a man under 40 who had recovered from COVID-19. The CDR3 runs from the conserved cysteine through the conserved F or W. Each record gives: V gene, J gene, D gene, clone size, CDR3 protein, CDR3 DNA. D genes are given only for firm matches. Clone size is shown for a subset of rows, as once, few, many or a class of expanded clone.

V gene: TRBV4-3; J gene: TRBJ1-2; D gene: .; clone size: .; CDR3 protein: CASSQQGGYGYTF; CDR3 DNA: TGCGCCAGCAGCCAACAGGGTGGGTATGGCTACACCTTC
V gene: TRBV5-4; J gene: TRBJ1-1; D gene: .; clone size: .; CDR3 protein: CASSFRAMNTEAFF; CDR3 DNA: TGTGCCAGCAGCTTCAGGGCAATGAACACTGAAGCTTTCTTT
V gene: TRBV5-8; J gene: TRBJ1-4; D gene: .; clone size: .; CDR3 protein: CASSFGRTNEKLFF; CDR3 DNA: TGTGCCAGCAGCTTCGGGAGAACTAATGAAAAACTGTTTTTT
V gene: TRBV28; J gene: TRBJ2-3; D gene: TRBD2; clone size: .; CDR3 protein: CASSLQLAGDTQYF; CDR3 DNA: TGTGCCAGCAGCCTACAGCTAGCGGGGGATACGCAGTATTTT
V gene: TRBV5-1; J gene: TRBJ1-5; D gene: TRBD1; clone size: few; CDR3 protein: CASSLTPGQGQPQHF; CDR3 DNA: TGCGCCAGCAGTTTGACACCGGGACAGGGTCAGCCCCAGCATTTT
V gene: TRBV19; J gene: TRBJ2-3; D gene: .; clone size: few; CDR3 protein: CASSIVRDTQYF; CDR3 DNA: TGTGCCAGTAGTATAGTGAGGGATACGCAGTATTTT
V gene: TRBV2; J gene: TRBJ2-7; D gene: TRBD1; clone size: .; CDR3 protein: CASSVQGFEQYF; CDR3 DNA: TGTGCCAGCAGTGTACAGGGGTTCGAGCAGTACTTC
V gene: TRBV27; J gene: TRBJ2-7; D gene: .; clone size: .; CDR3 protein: CASSSPQVGGGATYEQYF; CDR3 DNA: TGTGCCAGCAGTTCCCCCCAGGTGGGGGGAGGCGCTACCTACGAGCAGTACTTC
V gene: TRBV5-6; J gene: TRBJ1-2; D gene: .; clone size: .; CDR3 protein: CASSPIMDSGYGYTF; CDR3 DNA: TGTGCCAGCAGCCCTATTATGGACAGTGGGTATGGCTACACCTTC
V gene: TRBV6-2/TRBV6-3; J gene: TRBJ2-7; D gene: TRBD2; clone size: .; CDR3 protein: CASSYSGLAGAHEQYF; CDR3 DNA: TGTGCCAGCAGTTACTCGGGACTAGCGGGAGCCCACGAGCAGTACTTC
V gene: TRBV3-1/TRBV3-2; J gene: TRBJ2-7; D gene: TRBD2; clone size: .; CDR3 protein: CASSPSPQYPSSGSYEQYF; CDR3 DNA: TGTGCCAGCAGCCCTTCCCCACAATACCCCTCTAGCGGCTCCTACGAGCAGTACTTC
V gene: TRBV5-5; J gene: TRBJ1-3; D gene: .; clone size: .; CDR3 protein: CASSLAGSHSGNTIYF; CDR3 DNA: TGTGCCAGCAGCTTGGCAGGATCCCACTCTGGAAACACCATATATTTT
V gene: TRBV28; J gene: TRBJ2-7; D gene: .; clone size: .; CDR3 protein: CASSSGTEKQYF; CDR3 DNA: TGTGCCAGCAGTTCGGGAACGGAGAAGCAGTACTTC
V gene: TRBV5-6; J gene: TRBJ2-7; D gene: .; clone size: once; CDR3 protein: CASSGVGGSEQYF; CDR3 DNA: TGTGCCAGCAGCGGGGTCGGAGGCTCCGAGCAGTACTTC
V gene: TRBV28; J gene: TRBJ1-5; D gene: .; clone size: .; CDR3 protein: CASIPPGRPHQPQHF; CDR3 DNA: TGTGCCAGCATCCCCCCAGGGCGGCCCCATCAGCCCCAGCATTTT
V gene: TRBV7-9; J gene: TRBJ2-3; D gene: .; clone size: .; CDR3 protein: CASSDGGGTQYF; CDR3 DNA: TGTGCCAGCAGCGACGGGGGAGGTACGCAGTATTTT
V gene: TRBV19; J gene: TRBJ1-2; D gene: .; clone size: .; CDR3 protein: CASSSGVTINYGYTF; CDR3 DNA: TGTGCCAGTAGTTCGGGAGTAACGATTAACTATGGCTACACCTTC
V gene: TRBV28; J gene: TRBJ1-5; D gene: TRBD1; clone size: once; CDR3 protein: CASSSTTGGIYQPQHF; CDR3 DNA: TGTGCCAGCAGTTCGACGACAGGGGGGATTTATCAGCCCCAGCATTTT
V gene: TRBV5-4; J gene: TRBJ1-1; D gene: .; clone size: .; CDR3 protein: CASSPRAGIEAFF; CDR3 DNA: TGTGCCAGCAGCCCAAGAGCAGGCATTGAAGCTTTCTTT
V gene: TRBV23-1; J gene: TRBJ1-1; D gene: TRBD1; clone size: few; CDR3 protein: CASRHTGGTEAFF; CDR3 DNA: TGCGCCAGCAGACACACAGGGGGCACTGAAGCTTTCTTT
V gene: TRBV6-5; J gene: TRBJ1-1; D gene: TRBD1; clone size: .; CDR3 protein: CASSSGQGEAFF; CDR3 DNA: TGTGCCAGCAGTAGCGGACAGGGTGAAGCTTTCTTT
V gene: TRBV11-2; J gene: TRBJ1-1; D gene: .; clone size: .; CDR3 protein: CASSLDSQSRNTEAFF; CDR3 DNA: TGTGCCAGCAGCTTAGATTCGCAGTCAAGGAACACTGAAGCTTTCTTT
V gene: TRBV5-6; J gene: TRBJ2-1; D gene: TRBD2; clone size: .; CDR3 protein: CASSRLSGDYNEQFF; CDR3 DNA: TGTGCCAGCAGCAGACTTAGCGGGGATTACAATGAGCAGTTCTTC
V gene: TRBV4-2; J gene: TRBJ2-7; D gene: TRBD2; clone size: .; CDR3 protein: CASSQAAGGANEQYF; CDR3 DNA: TGTGCCAGCAGCCAAGCGGCGGGGGGGGCCAACGAGCAGTACTTC
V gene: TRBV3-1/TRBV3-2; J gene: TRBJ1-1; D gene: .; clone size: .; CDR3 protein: CASSQDPGNTEAFF; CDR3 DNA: TGTGCCAGCAGCCAAGACCCAGGGAATACTGAAGCTTTCTTT
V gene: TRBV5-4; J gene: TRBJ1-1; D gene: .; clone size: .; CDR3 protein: CASSPRAGGPVTEAFF; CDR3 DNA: TGTGCCAGCAGCCCCCGGGCGGGGGGCCCTGTCACTGAAGCTTTCTTT
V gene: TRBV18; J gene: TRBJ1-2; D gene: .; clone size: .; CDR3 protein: CASSRDSSISANYGYTF; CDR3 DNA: TGTGCCAGCTCACGTGACAGCTCCATTTCAGCTAACTATGGCTACACCTTC
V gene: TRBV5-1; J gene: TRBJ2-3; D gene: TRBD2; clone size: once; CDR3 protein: CASELGGLAGTDTQYF; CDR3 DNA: TGCGCCAGCGAATTGGGGGGACTAGCGGGCACAGATACGCAGTATTTT
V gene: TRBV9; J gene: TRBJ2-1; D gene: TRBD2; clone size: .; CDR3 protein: CASSVEGTSDEQFF; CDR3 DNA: TGTGCCAGCAGCGTAGAGGGGACTAGCGATGAGCAGTTCTTC
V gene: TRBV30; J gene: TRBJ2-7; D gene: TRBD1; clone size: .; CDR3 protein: CAWSSTGGLIEQYF; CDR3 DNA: TGTGCCTGGAGTTCGACAGGGGGTCTTATCGAGCAGTACTTC
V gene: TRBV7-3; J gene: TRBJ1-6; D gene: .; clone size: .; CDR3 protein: CASSFSRDSPLHF; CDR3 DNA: TGTGCCAGCAGCTTTTCCAGGGATTCACCCCTCCACTTT
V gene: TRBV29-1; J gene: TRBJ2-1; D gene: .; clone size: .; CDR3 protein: CSVRGRGDEQFF; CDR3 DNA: TGCAGCGTTCGGGGCAGGGGCGATGAGCAGTTCTTC
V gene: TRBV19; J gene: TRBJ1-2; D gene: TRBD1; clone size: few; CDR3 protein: CASSKGTGYGYTF; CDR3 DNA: TGTGCCAGTAGTAAAGGGACAGGGTATGGCTACACCTTC
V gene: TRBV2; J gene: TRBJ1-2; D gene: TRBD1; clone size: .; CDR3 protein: CASSTITGGNGYTF; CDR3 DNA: TGTGCCAGCAGTACTATAACAGGGGGGAATGGCTACACCTTC
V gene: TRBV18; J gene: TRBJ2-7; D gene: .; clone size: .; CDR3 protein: CASSPKLAGSYEQYF; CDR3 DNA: TGTGCCAGCTCACCGAAACTAGCTGGCTCCTACGAGCAGTACTTC
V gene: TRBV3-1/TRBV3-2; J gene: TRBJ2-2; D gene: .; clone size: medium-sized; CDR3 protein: CASSLTHVGAGELFF; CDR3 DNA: TGTGCCAGCAGCCTTACCCACGTAGGGGCCGGGGAGCTGTTTTTT
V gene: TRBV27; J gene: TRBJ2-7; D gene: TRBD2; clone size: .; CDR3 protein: CASRAIAGGPYEQYF; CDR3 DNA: TGTGCCAGCAGAGCTATAGCGGGAGGTCCCTACGAGCAGTACTTC
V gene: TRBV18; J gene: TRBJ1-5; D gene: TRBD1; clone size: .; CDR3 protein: CASSPTERGQSWNQPQHF; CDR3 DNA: TGTGCCAGCTCACCGACAGAAAGGGGACAGAGTTGGAATCAGCCCCAGCATTTT
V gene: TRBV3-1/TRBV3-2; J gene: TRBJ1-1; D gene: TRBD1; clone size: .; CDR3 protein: CASRRQGTNTEAFF; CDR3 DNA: TGTGCCAGCCGTCGACAGGGGACGAACACTGAAGCTTTCTTT
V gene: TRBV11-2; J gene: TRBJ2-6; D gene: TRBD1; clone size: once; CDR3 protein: CASSSTGESGANVLTF; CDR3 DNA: TGTGCCAGCAGCTCAACAGGGGAGTCTGGGGCCAACGTCCTGACTTTC
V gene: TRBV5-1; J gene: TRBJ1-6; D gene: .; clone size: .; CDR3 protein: CASSPPGNNSPLHF; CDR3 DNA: TGCGCCAGCAGCCCTCCGGGTAATAATTCACCCCTCCACTTT
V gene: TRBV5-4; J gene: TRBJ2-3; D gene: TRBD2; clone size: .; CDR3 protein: CASSFGTSGATDTQYF; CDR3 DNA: TGTGCCAGCAGCTTTGGGACTAGCGGGGCCACAGATACGCAGTATTTT
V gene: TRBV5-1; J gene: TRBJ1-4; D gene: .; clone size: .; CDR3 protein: CASSSTGQDNEKLFF; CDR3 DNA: TGCGCCAGCAGCTCGACAGGCCAAGATAATGAAAAACTGTTTTTT
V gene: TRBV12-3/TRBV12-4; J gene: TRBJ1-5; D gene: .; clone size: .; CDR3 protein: CASQGDNQPQHF; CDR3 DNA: TGTGCCAGCCAGGGTGACAATCAGCCCCAGCATTTT
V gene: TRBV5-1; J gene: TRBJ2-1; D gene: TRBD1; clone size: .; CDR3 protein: CASSYTGGQFF; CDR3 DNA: TGCGCCAGCAGCTACACAGGGGGCCAGTTCTTC
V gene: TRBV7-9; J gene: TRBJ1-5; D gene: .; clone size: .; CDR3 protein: CASSLGTRGLGQPQHF; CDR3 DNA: TGTGCCAGCAGCTTAGGCACCAGGGGTTTGGGTCAGCCCCAGCATTTT